The rows below give T cell receptor beta chains drawn from one sample of a study of blood T cell repertoires in COVID-19. Here immunoSEQ multiplex PCR was the method, and the copy in TCRdb shows in-frame clones only, minus some. The sample holds some 80,000 clones; 70% to 90% are singletons and the top ten take about a tenth. The specimen was peripheral blood. The receptors stem from a man aged 55 to 70 with COVID-19, enrolled during active disease. Both conserved end residues are part of each CDR3. A D gene is named only where the DNA matches it firmly. Not all rows give a size; the values are once, few, many and, for expanded clones, a class.

len: 13
d_gene: -
j_gene: TRBJ2-3
abundance: -
v_gene: TRBV11-2
CDR3nt: TGTGCCAGCAGCTCCCCGTGGCGGGATACGCAGTATTTT
CDR3aa: CASSSPWRDTQYF

len: 14
d_gene: TRBD1
j_gene: TRBJ1-5
abundance: -
v_gene: TRBV10-3
CDR3nt: TGTGCCATCAGCGGACAGGGCGAGGATAAGCCCCAGCATTTT
CDR3aa: CAISGQGEDKPQHF

len: 14
d_gene: TRBD1
j_gene: TRBJ2-2
abundance: -
v_gene: TRBV3-1/TRBV3-2
CDR3nt: TGTGCCAGCAGCCACAGGGGGCGAACCGGGGAGCTGTTTTTT
CDR3aa: CASSHRGRTGELFF

len: 15
d_gene: TRBD1
j_gene: TRBJ1-2
abundance: -
v_gene: TRBV28
CDR3nt: TGTGCCAGCAGTTCCGGGACAGGCCGCAACTATGGCTACACCTTC
CDR3aa: CASSSGTGRNYGYTF

len: 17
d_gene: TRBD1
j_gene: TRBJ1-1
abundance: -
v_gene: TRBV15
CDR3nt: TGTGCCACCAGCAGAGACCTACAGGGGGCAGAAAACACTGAAGCTTTCTTT
CDR3aa: CATSRDLQGAENTEAFF

len: 13
d_gene: -
j_gene: TRBJ1-2
abundance: -
v_gene: TRBV7-9
CDR3nt: TGTGCCAGCAGCTTCGCGGGGGCCGAAGGCTACACCTTC
CDR3aa: CASSFAGAEGYTF

len: 13
d_gene: -
j_gene: TRBJ1-1
abundance: -
v_gene: TRBV29-1
CDR3nt: TGCAGCGGGGGGGGCATAATGAACACTGAAGCTTTCTTT
CDR3aa: CSGGGIMNTEAFF

len: 16
d_gene: TRBD1
j_gene: TRBJ2-1
abundance: -
v_gene: TRBV5-4
CDR3nt: TGTGCCAGCAGCTTGGGACAGGGCCCTTCCTACAATGAGCAGTTCTTC
CDR3aa: CASSLGQGPSYNEQFF

len: 13
d_gene: TRBD2
j_gene: TRBJ2-1
abundance: -
v_gene: TRBV5-1
CDR3nt: TGCGCCAGCAGAACTAGCGGAAACAATGAGCAGTTCTTC
CDR3aa: CASRTSGNNEQFF

len: 18
d_gene: -
j_gene: TRBJ2-5
abundance: -
v_gene: TRBV5-6
CDR3nt: TGTGCCAGCAGCTCATCACCGGCCTCAGACAGGTTCCAAGAGACCCAGTACTTC
CDR3aa: CASSSSPASDRFQETQYF

len: 15
d_gene: TRBD2
j_gene: TRBJ2-3
abundance: -
v_gene: TRBV15
CDR3nt: TGTGCCACCAGCAGGGGACTAGCGTTCACAGATACGCAGTATTTT
CDR3aa: CATSRGLAFTDTQYF

len: 13
d_gene: TRBD2
j_gene: TRBJ2-7
abundance: -
v_gene: TRBV25-1
CDR3nt: TGTGCCAGCAGTCCCCTAGCGGGAGACGAGCAGTACTTC
CDR3aa: CASSPLAGDEQYF

len: 15
d_gene: TRBD1
j_gene: TRBJ1-1
abundance: -
v_gene: TRBV9
CDR3nt: TGTGCCAGCAGCCCACTACAGGGGGCGGGTACTGAAGCTTTCTTT
CDR3aa: CASSPLQGAGTEAFF

len: 14
d_gene: -
j_gene: TRBJ1-1
abundance: -
v_gene: TRBV3-1/TRBV3-2
CDR3nt: TGTGCCAGCAGCCAAGACACCTTGAGCACTGAAGCTTTCTTT
CDR3aa: CASSQDTLSTEAFF

len: 15
d_gene: -
j_gene: TRBJ1-2
abundance: -
v_gene: TRBV5-5
CDR3nt: TGTGCCAGCAGCTTGGGGCGAGGGGAGGGCTATGGCTACACCTTC
CDR3aa: CASSLGRGEGYGYTF

len: 14
d_gene: -
j_gene: TRBJ1-5
abundance: few
v_gene: TRBV19
CDR3nt: TGTGCCAGTAGTACGGCAGGGGTTAATCAGCCCCAGCATTTT
CDR3aa: CASSTAGVNQPQHF

len: 13
d_gene: -
j_gene: TRBJ1-1
abundance: -
v_gene: TRBV6-2/TRBV6-3
CDR3nt: TGTGCCAGCAGTTCCTTCCCCGACACTGAAGCTTTCTTT
CDR3aa: CASSSFPDTEAFF

len: 16
d_gene: TRBD2
j_gene: TRBJ2-5
abundance: once
v_gene: TRBV7-6
CDR3nt: TGTGCCAGCAGCTCGACTAGCGGGGGGGCCAGAGAGACCCAGTACTTC
CDR3aa: CASSSTSGGARETQYF

len: 11
d_gene: -
j_gene: TRBJ2-3
abundance: once
v_gene: TRBV6-4
CDR3nt: TGTGCCAGGGCTAGCACAGATACGCAGTATTTT
CDR3aa: CARASTDTQYF

len: 15
d_gene: -
j_gene: TRBJ1-3
abundance: -
v_gene: TRBV7-9
CDR3nt: TGTGCCAGCAGCTTTGAACAGGTCTCTGGAAACACCATATATTTT
CDR3aa: CASSFEQVSGNTIYF

len: 15
d_gene: TRBD1
j_gene: TRBJ2-3
abundance: -
v_gene: TRBV10-3
CDR3nt: TGTGCCACCTCCCCCGGACAGGGTAGCACAGATACGCAGTATTTT
CDR3aa: CATSPGQGSTDTQYF

len: 17
d_gene: TRBD1
j_gene: TRBJ1-5
abundance: -
v_gene: TRBV19
CDR3nt: TGTGCCAGTAGTATAACCGGCGGACAGGGTAACAATCAGCCCCAGCATTTT
CDR3aa: CASSITGGQGNNQPQHF

len: 12
d_gene: -
j_gene: TRBJ2-1
abundance: -
v_gene: TRBV2
CDR3nt: TGTGCCAGCAAGGGGGACGGCCGGGAGCAGTTCTTC
CDR3aa: CASKGDGREQFF

len: 15
d_gene: -
j_gene: TRBJ2-3
abundance: -
v_gene: TRBV27
CDR3nt: TGTGCCAGCAGCCCCGCGGGGTCGGGGGTGGTTACGCAGTATTTT
CDR3aa: CASSPAGSGVVTQYF

len: 13
d_gene: -
j_gene: TRBJ1-1
abundance: -
v_gene: TRBV20-1
CDR3nt: TGCAGTGCTCGTGGGGGGGGATGGACTGAAGCTTTCTTT
CDR3aa: CSARGGGWTEAFF

len: 12
d_gene: -
j_gene: TRBJ1-2
abundance: few
v_gene: TRBV7-9
CDR3nt: TGTGCCAGCAGCTCTAACTCGGATGGCTACACCTTC
CDR3aa: CASSSNSDGYTF

len: 14
d_gene: -
j_gene: TRBJ2-2
abundance: -
v_gene: TRBV5-1
CDR3nt: TGCGCCAGCAGAACCTGGGCCTTCACCGGGGAGCTGTTTTTT
CDR3aa: CASRTWAFTGELFF

len: 15
d_gene: TRBD2
j_gene: TRBJ2-3
abundance: -
v_gene: TRBV7-7
CDR3nt: TGTGCCAGCAGCTTAGGACTAGCGGACACAGATACGCAGTATTTT
CDR3aa: CASSLGLADTDTQYF

len: 11
d_gene: TRBD2
j_gene: TRBJ2-7
abundance: -
v_gene: TRBV7-9
CDR3nt: TGTGCCAGCAGCTTTACGGGGGGGCAGTACTTC
CDR3aa: CASSFTGGQYF

len: 13
d_gene: TRBD1
j_gene: TRBJ2-7
abundance: -
v_gene: TRBV12-3/TRBV12-4
CDR3nt: TGTGCCAGCAGTACTGGACAGGGTTACGAGCAGTACTTC
CDR3aa: CASSTGQGYEQYF

len: 12
d_gene: -
j_gene: TRBJ1-2
abundance: -
v_gene: TRBV19
CDR3nt: TGTGCCAGTACCATCGCAAGGGGTGGCTACACCTTC
CDR3aa: CASTIARGGYTF

len: 14
d_gene: -
j_gene: TRBJ1-6
abundance: -
v_gene: TRBV7-9
CDR3nt: TGTGCCAGCAGCCGCGGGACGGAGAATTCACCCCTCCACTTT
CDR3aa: CASSRGTENSPLHF